This T cell receptor beta chain was observed in a study of OX40 agonist ivuxolimab in advanced cancers. The V gene's germline CDR1 is SNHLY and CDR2 FYNNEI. CDR3 length: 14 amino acids. Trimming left V 1 base short and J 6 bases short, with 11 bases between. Clones were sequenced by immunoSEQ multiplex PCR, and TCRdb holds only the in-frame ones, with some missing. The data contain roughly 32,000 clones, around 81% of them singletons. The source was CD4+ or CD8+ T cells sorted from blood, collected in a trial of the OX40 agonist ivuxolimab. The V gene is TRBV2, the J gene TRBJ2-3; D is perhaps TRBD1 or TRBD2 (5 bases each). The receptor's source is an adult with an advanced solid tumor such as melanoma, head and neck, liver or kidney cancer. The CDR3 loop reads CASSEGGNADTQYF. Here the CDR3 DNA reads TGTGCCAGCAGTGAAGGGGGGAATGCGGATACGCAGTATTTT.